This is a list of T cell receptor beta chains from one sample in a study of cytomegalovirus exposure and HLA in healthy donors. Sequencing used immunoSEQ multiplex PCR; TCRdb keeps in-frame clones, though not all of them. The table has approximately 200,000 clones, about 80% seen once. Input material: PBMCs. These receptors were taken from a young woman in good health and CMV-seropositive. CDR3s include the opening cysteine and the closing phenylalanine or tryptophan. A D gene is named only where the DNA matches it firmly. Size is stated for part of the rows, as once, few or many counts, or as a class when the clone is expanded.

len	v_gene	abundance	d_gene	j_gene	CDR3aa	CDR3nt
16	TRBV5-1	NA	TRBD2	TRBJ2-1	CASSSSGTSGSNEQFF	TGCGCCAGCAGCTCATCCGGGACTAGCGGGAGCAATGAGCAGTTCTTC
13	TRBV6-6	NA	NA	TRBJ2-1	CASSWESYNEQFF	TGTGCCAGCAGTTGGGAGTCCTACAATGAGCAGTTCTTC
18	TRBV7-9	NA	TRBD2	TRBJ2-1	CASSPGLAGGSSYNEQFF	TGTGCCAGCAGCCCGGGACTAGCGGGGGGGAGCTCCTACAATGAGCAGTTCTTC
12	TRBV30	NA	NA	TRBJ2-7	CAWSLGLYEQYF	TGTGCCTGGAGTCTTGGGCTTTACGAGCAGTACTTC
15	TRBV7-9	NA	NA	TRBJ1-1	CASSLISGERNEAFF	TGTGCCAGCAGCTTGATTTCGGGGGAGAGGAATGAAGCTTTCTTT
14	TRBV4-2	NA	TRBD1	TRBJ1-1	CASSRHRGNTEAFF	TGTGCCAGCAGCCGCCACAGGGGGAACACTGAAGCTTTCTTT
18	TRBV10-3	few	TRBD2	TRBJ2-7	CAITSRRVGGANHYEQYF	TGTGCCATCACCTCGAGGAGGGTCGGGGGGGCAAACCACTACGAGCAGTACTTC
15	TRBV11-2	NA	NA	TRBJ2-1	CASSPIGDYYNEQFF	TGTGCCAGCAGCCCCATAGGAGACTATTACAATGAGCAGTTCTTC
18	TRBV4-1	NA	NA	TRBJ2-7	CASSQNSQRPYSAYEQYF	TGCGCCAGCAGCCAAAACTCGCAACGTCCCTACTCGGCCTACGAGCAGTACTTC
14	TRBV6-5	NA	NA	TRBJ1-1	CASSSSQSNTEAFF	TGTGCCAGCAGTTCATCTCAGTCGAACACTGAAGCTTTCTTT
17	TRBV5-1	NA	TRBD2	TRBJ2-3	CASSLTVGLAGTDTQYF	TGCGCCAGCAGTTTGACCGTGGGACTAGCGGGGACCGATACGCAGTATTTT
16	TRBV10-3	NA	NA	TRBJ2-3	CAISEWWSRRADTQYF	TGTGCCATCAGTGAGTGGTGGAGTCGCAGGGCAGATACGCAGTATTTT
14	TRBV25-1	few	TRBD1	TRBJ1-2	CASSDLGQGYGYTF	TGTGCCAGCAGTGACCTGGGACAGGGCTATGGCTACACCTTC
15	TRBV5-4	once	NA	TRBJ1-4	CASSLDGAVNEKLFF	TGTGCCAGCAGCTTGGATGGGGCGGTTAATGAAAAACTGTTTTTT
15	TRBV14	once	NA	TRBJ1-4	CASSQDRVDNEKLFF	TGTGCCAGCAGCCAGGACAGAGTGGATAATGAAAAACTGTTTTTT
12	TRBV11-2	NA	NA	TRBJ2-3	CASTQFSNTQYF	TGTGCCAGCACCCAATTTTCAAATACGCAGTATTTT
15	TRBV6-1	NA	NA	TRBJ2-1	CASSEGRGFYNEQFF	TGTGCCAGCAGTGAAGGGCGGGGATTCTACAATGAGCAGTTCTTC
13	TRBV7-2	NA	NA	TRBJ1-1	CASSLRGNTEAFF	TGTGCCAGCAGCTTAAGGGGAAACACTGAAGCTTTCTTT
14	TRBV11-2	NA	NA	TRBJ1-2	CASSLEAGEDGYTF	TGTGCCAGCAGCTTAGAAGCCGGGGAGGATGGCTACACCTTC
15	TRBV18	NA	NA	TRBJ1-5	CASSPPGGVRQPQHF	TGTGCCAGCTCACCACCCGGGGGAGTACGTCAGCCCCAGCATTTT
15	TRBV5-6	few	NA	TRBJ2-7	CASRSRIGGRYEQYF	TGTGCCAGCAGATCCCGTATTGGGGGCCGGTACGAGCAGTACTTC
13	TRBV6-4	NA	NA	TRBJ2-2	CASSDEYTGELFF	TGTGCCAGCAGTGATGAGTACACCGGGGAGCTGTTTTTT